This T cell receptor beta chain originates from a study of regulatory T cells in long-lasting Graves disease (dated by TCRdb to the early 2020s). Regarding the research as a whole: Persistent Graves' disease meant more than 5 years of antithyroid drug treatment with TSH receptor autoantibodies that stayed positive. Peripheral blood TCR sequencing and RNA sequencing compared persistent Graves' disease patients with newly diagnosed Graves' disease patients. The study was conducted in China and was registered as a clinical trial. A total of about 33 samples underwent TCR sequencing, from about 13 patients with persistent Graves' disease and 20 or so patients with newly diagnosed Graves' disease. Antithyroid drugs had been taken for around 9.8 years on average by persistent Graves' disease patients in the clinical cohort. Results the study describes overall, beyond this receptor: TRBV28, TRBJ1-2 and TRBJ2-5 were preferentially used in persistent disease, while TRBV20-1 and TRBJ2-1 were favored in newly diagnosed disease. The authors acknowledged the small sample size as a limitation that may reduce accuracy. The study examined only peripheral blood because the primary lesion, thyroid tissue, could not be accessed. A larger number of public clonotypes was shared among persistent patients (around 3,000) than among newly diagnosed patients (roughly 970). Lower TCR Shannon entropy and fewer highly expanded clones were observed in persistent Graves' disease patients than in newly diagnosed patients, which suggested clonal expansion. Sequencing and analysis were limited to the TCR beta chain.

CDR1 SGHRS and CDR2 YFSETQ are derived from the germline V gene. V sheds 4 bases and J sheds 7 bases, leaving 18 bases between their ends. From the cysteine up to the phenylalanine, the CDR3 has a length of 15 residues. CDR3 DNA is the only sequence kept; it has 45 bases, read in frame from the first base. About this clonotype itself: Its antigen is not yet known. Base qualities are missing; no much larger clone stands one base away.

This specimen's time point label, interpreted: persistent/refractory GD, antithyroid drugs over 5 years with positive TRAb. For both TCR sequencing and RNA sequencing, RNA was extracted from PBMCs in TRIzol. The diagnosis of Graves' disease was made according to American Thyroid Association guidelines. Patients for the study were recruited at an endocrinology department in Xi'an, China. Each patient gave about 8.1 milliliters of peripheral blood, collected in an EDTA anticoagulant tube. Ficoll Paque Plus density gradient separation was used to isolate PBMCs, and no additional T cell sorting was done. RNA quality was checked with an Agilent 2100 Bioanalyzer and agarose gel, and concentration with a NanoDrop 2000. Libraries came from multiplex PCR. The sequencer listed for this sample is Illumina HiSeq 4000. TCR beta libraries were built with iRepertoire HTBI primers and Arm-PCR amplification of CDR3 regions. Before sequencing, the PCR products went through gel purification. From the authors' description of their analysis: A total of roughly 58 TRBV and under 15 TRBJ segments were identified across samples and were used for gene usage analysis of CDR3 amino acid clonotypes. COPE and FqMerger were used to merge the filtered high-quality paired reads into contigs. BLAST was used to align contigs to IMGT TRBV, TRBD and TRBJ reference genes, and CDR3 was defined according to IMGT. Any clonotype with a frequency above 0.1% was classified as a highly expanded clone. Shannon entropy was used to measure repertoire diversity, and the Gini coefficient was used to measure V-J evenness. A clonotype was considered public if more than one individual shared it. The raw public data were reprocessed by TCRdb itself: fastp quality trimming at Q25, MiXCR clonotype calling, in-frame beta chains only. Each CDR3 protein gets just one entry, which takes the most common genes and DNA from the rows behind it. In this record, the V and J calls reflect TCRdb's handling and not the investigators' own analysis. The sample includes around 400,000 distinct CDR3 sequences, with about a quarter observed a single time. Together, the top ten hold approximately 25% of the sample.

The source of this sequence is a female donor with Graves disease. The starting material was peripheral blood mononuclear cells (PBMCs), obtained when the disease was refractory, from a patient treated with antithyroid drugs. The chain is assembled from TRBV5-1 and TRBJ1-5; the D gene is not confidently resolved. The nucleotide sequence is TGCGCCAGCAGCCGAGATGACGGGGTGGGACAGCCCCAGCATTTT. It translates as CASSRDDGVGQPQHF.